A selection of T cell receptor beta chains follows, all from one sample in a study of siplizumab effects on memory and regulatory T cells. Clones were sequenced by immunoSEQ multiplex PCR, and TCRdb holds only the in-frame ones, with some missing. Of more than 90,000 clones in the sample, around 90% were seen once. Input material: non-Treg CD4+ T cells sorted from blood. The source of these receptors is a human donor in good health. The CDR3 runs from the conserved cysteine through the conserved F or W. The D gene is left open where the match is weak. Some rows have no size entry. The others give once, few or many, or a class for an expanded clone.

V gene	J gene	D gene	clone size	CDR3 protein	CDR3 DNA
TRBV2	TRBJ2-7	.	.	CASSGTKSYEQYF	TGTGCCAGTTCCGGGACCAAATCCTACGAGCAGTACTTC
TRBV19	TRBJ2-2	TRBD1	.	CANPRGSNTGELFF	TGTGCCAACCCCAGGGGGTCGAACACCGGGGAGCTGTTTTTT
TRBV5-3	TRBJ2-3	.	.	CARSGRFRGETTTDTQYF	TGTGCCAGAAGCGGGAGATTCAGGGGCGAGACTACGACAGATACGCAGTATTTT
TRBV6-6	TRBJ1-5	.	.	CASSYIFGPQHF	TGTGCCAGCAGTTACATATTTGGGCCCCAGCATTTT
TRBV19	TRBJ2-5	.	.	CASSIEPGSKETQYF	TGTGCCAGTAGTATAGAGCCCGGGAGTAAAGAGACCCAGTACTTC
TRBV4-1	TRBJ2-1	TRBD2	.	CASSRPETVAGVFYNEQFF	TGCGCCAGCAGCCGCCCTGAGACAGTAGCGGGAGTTTTCTACAATGAGCAGTTCTTC
TRBV7-3	TRBJ2-1	TRBD2	.	CASSGAGGEQFF	TGTGCCAGCAGTGGAGCGGGAGGGGAGCAGTTCTTC
TRBV19	TRBJ1-5	TRBD1	.	CASSDRGRGVSNQPQHF	TGTGCCAGTAGTGACAGGGGGCGAGGGGTTAGCAATCAGCCCCAGCATTTT
TRBV7-6	TRBJ2-2	.	.	CASSLGWGPGELFF	TGTGCCAGCAGCTTAGGTTGGGGACCCGGGGAGCTGTTTTTT
TRBV5-4	TRBJ1-2	.	.	CASSLVADYGYTF	TGTGCCAGCAGCTTGGTGGCCGACTATGGCTACACCTTC
TRBV5-1	TRBJ1-1	TRBD1	few	CASSSTGVNTEAFF	TGCGCCAGCAGCTCTACAGGGGTGAACACTGAAGCTTTCTTT
TRBV6-5	TRBJ1-5	.	.	CASSWRGQPQHF	TGTGCCAGCAGTTGGAGGGGTCAGCCCCAGCATTTT
TRBV5-4	TRBJ2-7	.	.	CASSLRLAGSYEQYF	TGTGCCAGCAGCTTGAGATTAGCAGGCTCCTACGAGCAGTACTTC
TRBV28	TRBJ2-5	.	.	CASSGGGQEETQYF	TGTGCCAGCAGTGGCGGGGGACAGGAAGAGACCCAGTACTTC
TRBV4-3	TRBJ2-2	.	.	CASSQDRVAGELFF	TGCGCCAGCAGCCAAGACAGGGTTGCCGGGGAGCTGTTTTTT
TRBV20-1	TRBJ2-7	TRBD1	.	CSAARDRLFDF	TGCAGTGCGGCCCGGGACAGGCTTTTCGACTTC
TRBV18	TRBJ2-2	TRBD1	.	CASSSGTGGSGELFF	TGTGCCAGCTCATCCGGGACAGGGGGTTCCGGGGAGCTGTTTTTT
TRBV15	TRBJ1-2	.	.	CATSRGGDHALNYGYTF	TGTGCCACCAGCAGGGGGGGTGATCATGCGTTAAACTATGGCTACACCTTC
TRBV29-1	TRBJ1-2	.	.	CSAWTAANYGYTF	TGCAGCGCCTGGACAGCGGCTAACTATGGCTACACCTTC
TRBV7-2	TRBJ1-2	.	.	CASSNRGDPGYTF	TGTGCCAGCAGCAACCGGGGGGATCCGGGCTACACCTTC
TRBV30	TRBJ1-2	.	.	CAWSVGPNGYTF	TGTGCCTGGAGTGTAGGACCAAATGGCTACACCTTC
TRBV19	TRBJ1-2	.	.	CASSIEEGYTF	TGTGCCAGTAGTATAGAGGAAGGCTACACCTTC
TRBV6-6	TRBJ2-3	TRBD2	.	CASRRLAGAGADTQYF	TGTGCCAGCAGACGACTAGCGGGAGCCGGGGCAGATACGCAGTATTTT
TRBV18	TRBJ1-1	TRBD1	.	CASSPPGTGGTEAFF	TGTGCCAGCTCACCACCCGGGACAGGGGGCACTGAAGCTTTCTTT
TRBV6-1	TRBJ1-1	TRBD1	.	CAIHRGTANTEAFF	TGTGCCATCCACCGGGGGACAGCGAACACTGAAGCTTTCTTT
TRBV5-1	TRBJ2-3	TRBD1	.	CASSTGGAPDTQYF	TGCGCCAGCAGTACAGGGGGCGCCCCAGATACGCAGTATTTT
TRBV5-1	TRBJ2-1	.	.	CASSLATGSYNEQFF	TGCGCCAGCAGCTTGGCGACCGGATCCTACAATGAGCAGTTCTTC
TRBV6-6	TRBJ2-7	TRBD1	.	CASSIFGTGDYEQYF	TGTGCCAGCAGTATTTTCGGGACAGGGGATTACGAGCAGTACTTC
TRBV5-1	TRBJ2-5	.	.	CASSIERGSQETQYF	TGCGCCAGCAGCATCGAAAGGGGGTCCCAAGAGACCCAGTACTTC
TRBV9	TRBJ2-1	.	.	CASSVDVRSWDEQFF	TGTGCCAGCAGCGTAGATGTCAGGTCTTGGGATGAGCAGTTCTTC
TRBV11-3	TRBJ2-3	TRBD2	.	CASSLGLAGLGTDTQYF	TGTGCCAGCAGCCTTGGACTAGCGGGACTCGGCACAGATACGCAGTATTTT
TRBV5-6	TRBJ1-2	.	.	CASSLTPSYGYTF	TGTGCCAGCAGCTTGACACCGAGCTATGGCTACACCTTC
TRBV9	TRBJ2-5	.	.	CASSVAVSAGETQYF	TGTGCCAGCAGCGTAGCCGTCTCGGCGGGGGAGACCCAGTACTTC
TRBV30	TRBJ1-2	.	.	CAWRLSNYGYTF	TGTGCCTGGAGGTTATCCAACTATGGCTACACCTTC
TRBV10-3	TRBJ2-1	.	.	CAISVEGGQRNEQFF	TGTGCCATCAGTGTCGAGGGGGGCCAGCGCAATGAGCAGTTCTTC
TRBV9	TRBJ2-5	TRBD2	.	CASSRTAGGPGETQYF	TGTGCCAGCAGCCGAACAGCGGGAGGGCCGGGAGAGACCCAGTACTTC
TRBV6-1	TRBJ2-2	TRBD1	.	CASSRGINGELFF	TGTGCCAGCAGCAGGGGGATTAACGGGGAGCTGTTTTTT
TRBV7-2	TRBJ1-2	.	.	CASSSYNYGYTF	TGTGCCAGCAGCTCCTATAACTATGGCTACACCTTC
TRBV5-4	TRBJ2-1	.	.	CASSRDGHNEQFF	TGTGCCAGCAGCAGGGACGGACACAATGAGCAGTTCTTC
TRBV7-2	TRBJ2-7	.	.	CASSDSYEQYF	TGTGCCAGCAGCGACTCCTACGAGCAGTACTTC
TRBV4-1	TRBJ1-1	TRBD1	.	CASSQDRPGGNTEAFF	TGCGCCAGCAGCCAAGACCGTCCAGGGGGGAACACTGAAGCTTTCTTT
TRBV18	TRBJ2-7	TRBD2	.	CTSSPPSGRDQYF	TGTACCAGCTCACCTCCTAGCGGGAGGGACCAGTACTTC
TRBV18	TRBJ2-1	.	.	CASSPFGASSYNEQFF	TGTGCCAGCTCACCGTTCGGGGCAAGCTCCTACAATGAGCAGTTCTTC
TRBV4-3	TRBJ2-1	.	.	CASSQGLADRSEQFF	TGCGCCAGCAGCCAAGGTTTAGCGGACCGGAGTGAGCAGTTCTTC
TRBV5-1	TRBJ2-2	TRBD2	.	CASSSTSGETGELFF	TGCGCCAGCAGTTCGACTAGCGGAGAGACCGGGGAGCTGTTTTTT
TRBV4-1	TRBJ2-1	TRBD1	.	CASSQGQGGYNEQFF	TGCGCCAGCAGCCAAGGACAGGGTGGGTACAATGAGCAGTTCTTC
TRBV27	TRBJ2-1	TRBD2	.	CASSSLASGRSQFF	TGTGCCAGCAGTTCCCTTGCTAGCGGGAGATCGCAGTTCTTC
TRBV28	TRBJ2-2	.	few	CASSLSSNTGELFF	TGTGCCAGCAGTTTATCCTCGAACACCGGGGAGCTGTTTTTT
TRBV19	TRBJ2-7	.	.	CASSILGEQYF	TGTGCCAGTAGTATTCTGGGCGAGCAGTACTTC
TRBV5-1	TRBJ2-3	TRBD2	.	CASSLDLAGFTDTQYF	TGCGCCAGCAGCTTGGATCTAGCGGGGTTCACAGATACGCAGTATTTT
TRBV28	TRBJ2-7	TRBD1	.	CASSDPGTGAHEQYF	TGTGCCAGCAGTGACCCGGGGACAGGGGCCCACGAGCAGTACTTC
TRBV5-8	TRBJ2-5	.	.	CASSLRVHGETQYF	TGTGCCAGCAGCTTGAGGGTCCACGGGGAGACCCAGTACTTC
TRBV4-3	TRBJ1-5	.	once	CASSQDLDTKNQPQHF	TGCGCCAGCAGCCAAGATCTCGACACCAAAAATCAGCCCCAGCATTTT
TRBV18	TRBJ2-7	.	few	CASSLQGLREQYF	TGTGCCAGCTCACTACAGGGACTACGCGAGCAGTACTTC